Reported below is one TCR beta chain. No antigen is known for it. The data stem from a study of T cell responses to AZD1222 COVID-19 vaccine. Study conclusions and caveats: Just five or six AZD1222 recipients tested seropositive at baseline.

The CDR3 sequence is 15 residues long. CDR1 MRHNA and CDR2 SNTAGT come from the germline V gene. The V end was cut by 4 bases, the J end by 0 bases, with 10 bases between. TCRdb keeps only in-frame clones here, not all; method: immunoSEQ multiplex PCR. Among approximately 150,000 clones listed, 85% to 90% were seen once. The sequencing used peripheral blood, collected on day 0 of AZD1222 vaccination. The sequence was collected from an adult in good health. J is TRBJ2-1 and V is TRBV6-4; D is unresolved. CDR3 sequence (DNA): TGTGCCAGCAGTGTAGTCCTTAGCTCCTACAATGAGCAGTTCTTC. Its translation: CASSVVLSSYNEQFF.